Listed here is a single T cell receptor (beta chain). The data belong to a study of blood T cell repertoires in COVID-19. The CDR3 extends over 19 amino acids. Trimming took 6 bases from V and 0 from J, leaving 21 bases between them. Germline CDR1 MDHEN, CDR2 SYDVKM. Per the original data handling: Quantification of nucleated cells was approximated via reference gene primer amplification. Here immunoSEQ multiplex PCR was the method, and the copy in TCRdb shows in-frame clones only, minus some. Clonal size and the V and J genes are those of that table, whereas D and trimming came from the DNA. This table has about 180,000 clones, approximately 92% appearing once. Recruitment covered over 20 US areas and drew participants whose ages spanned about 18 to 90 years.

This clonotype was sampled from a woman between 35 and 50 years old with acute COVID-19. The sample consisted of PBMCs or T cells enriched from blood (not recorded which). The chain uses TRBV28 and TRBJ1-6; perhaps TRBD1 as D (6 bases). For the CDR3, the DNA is TGTGCCAGCAGCGCTTCCCCGGGACACACTAGCTCCTATAATTCACCCCTCCACTTT. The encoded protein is CASSASPGHTSSYNSPLHF.